What follows are 14 T cell receptor beta chains derived from one specimen sequenced in a study of immune evolution from preneoplasia to lung adenocarcinoma. The protocol was immunoSEQ multiplex PCR, while the TCRdb copy is restricted to in-frame clones and leaves out a portion. The sample carries roughly 4,200 clones, roughly four fifths recorded once. Sequencing was done on a sample of FFPE adjacent normal lung tissue. These receptors all come from a donor of 70 years or more with lung adenocarcinoma.

The rearrangement uses TRBV9 and TRBJ1-1; D unclear. V lost 3 bases to trimming and J lost 1 base, with 7 bases between them. From germline, CDR1 is SGDLS and CDR2 YYNGEE. CDR3 length: 13 residues. The CDR3 protein is CASSARQNTEAFF. DNA for the CDR3: TGTGCCAGCAGCGCCCGACAGAACACTGAAGCTTTCTTT.

The V gene is TRBV4-3, the J gene TRBJ2-3; 7 bases agree with TRBD2. The CDR3 spans 17 residues. V trimming: 0 bases; J trimming: 6 bases; junction bases outside the gene matches: 12. The germline V gene encodes CDR1 LGHNA and CDR2 YSLEER. The CDR3 is CASSQDMGGSGWDTQYF. Here the CDR3 DNA reads TGCGCCAGCAGCCAAGATATGGGAGGTAGCGGGTGGGATACGCAGTATTTT.

The chain joins TRBV19 to TRBJ2-3, with D unresolved. Germline V gene data show CDR1 as LNHDA and CDR2 as SQIVND (reference sequence). The CDR3 runs 13 residues. The DNA for the CDR3 is TGTGCGTCGACCTCTTTAAACACAGATACGCAGTATTTT. Encoded protein: CASTSLNTDTQYF.

The J gene is TRBJ1-1, the V gene TRBV25-1, with a tentative D call TRBD1 (6 bases). The germline V gene encodes CDR1 MGHDK and CDR2 SYGVNS. This CDR3 is built from 13 residues. Trimming left V 8 bases short and J 3 bases short, with 13 bases between. The CDR3 DNA follows: TGTGCCAGCGGCTTAGGGGGAGACACTGAAGCTTTCTTT. It specifies CASGLGGDTEAFF.

J is TRBJ2-7 and V is TRBV29-1; 8 bases are a match to TRBD1. CDR1 is SQVTM, CDR2 ANQGSEA, per germline. CDR3 length: 14 residues. Trimming cost V 7 bases and J 2 bases; bases outside gene matches: 10. CDR3 residues: CSEPWTGNPYEQYF. Here the CDR3 DNA reads TGCAGCGAGCCTTGGACAGGGAATCCCTACGAGCAGTACTTC.

In its sample, this clone was seen once. The rearrangement links TRBV29-1 to TRBJ2-1; 9 bases line up with TRBD2. V gave up 4 bases and J gave up 10 bases; unmatched junction bases: 5. This CDR3 is built from 12 residues. The germline CDR1 and CDR2 sequences are SQVTM and ANQGSEA. The CDR3 nucleotides are TGCAGCGTTGGGTTAGCGGGAGTCGAGCAGTTCTTC. Amino acids: CSVGLAGVEQFF.

V and J are TRBV28 and TRBJ1-2; maybe TRBD1 (5 bases). Looked up from germline, CDR1 is MDHEN and CDR2 is SYDVKM. The CDR3 totals 12 residues. Trimming stripped 3 bases from V and 8 bases from J, with 10 bases between. CDR3: CASSLQTVGYTF. The CDR3 DNA follows: TGTGCCAGCAGTTTGCAGACAGTGGGCTACACCTTC.

The rearrangement links TRBV9 to TRBJ2-2, with 7 bases aligning to TRBD2. CDR1 is SGDLS, CDR2 YYNGEE, per germline. Unmatched junction bases numbered 5, after V lost 4 bases and J lost 2 bases. The CDR3 runs to 15 residues. The CDR3 loop is CASSSGTTNTGELFF. In nucleotides, the CDR3 is TGTGCCAGCAGCTCCGGGACTACAAACACCGGGGAGCTGTTTTTT.

This clone was found once. This chain links TRBV19 with TRBJ1-1, with D possibly being TRBD1 (6 bases). This CDR3 is built from 12 residues. With 3 bases removed from V and 8 bases from J, the gap between germline ends came to 10 bases. Germline CDR1 and CDR2: LNHDA and SQIVND (reference sequence). CDR3 in amino acids: CASSMTGREAFF. CDR3 DNA sequence: TGTGCCAGTAGTATGACAGGTCGAGAAGCTTTCTTT.

This clone has a handful of counts. The V call is TRBV28, the J call TRBJ2-7, with D uncertain. The CDR3 sequence is 12 residues long. In germline, CDR1 is MDHEN, CDR2 SYDVKM. V was shortened by 8 bases and J by 6 bases, with 14 bases between the two germline ends. CDR3 protein: CASCVGAAEQYF. In DNA form, the CDR3 reads TGTGCCAGCTGTGTCGGTGCTGCCGAGCAGTACTTC. Based on the CDR3 plus reference TRBV28 and TRBJ2-7, the full variable domain is DVKVTQSSRYLVKRTGEKVFLECVQDMDHENMFWYRQDPGLGLRLIYFSYDVKMKEKGDIPEGYSVSREKKERFSLILESASTNQTSMYLCASCVGAAEQYFGPGTRLTVT.

The genes are TRBV7-6 and TRBJ2-5; D is ambiguous. V was pared by 1 base and J by 3 bases, with 6 bases between. The CDR3 is 13 amino acids. CDR1 and CDR2 (germline): SGHVS, FNYEAQ. The CDR3: CASSLVAKETQYF. CDR3 DNA sequence: TGTGCCAGCAGCTTAGTGGCTAAAGAGACCCAGTACTTC.

This chain links TRBV6-1 with TRBJ2-7, with D hard to call. V lost 0 bases, J lost 4 bases, and 4 bases lay in between. The germline V gene encodes CDR1 MNHNS and CDR2 SASEGT. The CDR3 has 12 residues. CDR3 in amino acids: CASSEAQYEQYF. The CDR3 nucleotides read TGTGCCAGCAGTGAAGCTCAATACGAGCAGTACTTC.

The V and J genes are TRBV25-1 and TRBJ2-1; 10 nucleotides agree with TRBD2. Germline V gives CDR1 MGHDK, CDR2 SYGVNS. The CDR3 runs 16 residues. V gave up 5 bases and J gave up 6 bases; unmatched junction bases: 10. CDR3 sequence reads: CASSPSLAGALNEQFF. The CDR3 coding sequence is TGTGCCAGCAGTCCGTCCCTAGCGGGAGCCCTCAATGAGCAGTTCTTC.

This chain joins TRBV29-1 and TRBJ1-1; a possible D gene is TRBD1 (5 bases). V was pared by 6 bases and J by 5 bases, with 16 bases between. The CDR3 spans 13 residues. Germline V lookup: CDR1 SQVTM, CDR2 ANQGSEA. The CDR3 DNA sequence: TGCAGCGTGGGGACGGCCTGGGGGACTGAAGCTTTCTTT. Protein: CSVGTAWGTEAFF.